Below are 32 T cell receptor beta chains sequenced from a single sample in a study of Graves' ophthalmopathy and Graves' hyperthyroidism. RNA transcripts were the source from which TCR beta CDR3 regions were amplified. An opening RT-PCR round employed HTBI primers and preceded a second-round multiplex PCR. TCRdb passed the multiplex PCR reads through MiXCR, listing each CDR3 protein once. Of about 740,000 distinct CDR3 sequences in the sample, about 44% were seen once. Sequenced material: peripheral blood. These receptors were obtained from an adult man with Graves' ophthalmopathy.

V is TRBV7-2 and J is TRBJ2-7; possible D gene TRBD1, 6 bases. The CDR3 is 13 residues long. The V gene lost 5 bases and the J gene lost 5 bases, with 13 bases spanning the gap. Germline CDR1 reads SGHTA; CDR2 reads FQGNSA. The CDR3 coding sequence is TGTGCCAGCAGCCTCGGACAGAGGGACGAGCAGTACTTC. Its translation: CASSLGQRDEQYF.

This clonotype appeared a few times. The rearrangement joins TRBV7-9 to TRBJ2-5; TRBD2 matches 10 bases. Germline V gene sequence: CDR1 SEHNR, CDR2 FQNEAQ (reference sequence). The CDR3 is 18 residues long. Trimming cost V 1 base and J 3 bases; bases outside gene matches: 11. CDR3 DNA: TGTGCCAGCAGCTTAGAGTTTGTTCTAGCGGGAGCCGAAGAGACCCAGTACTTC. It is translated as CASSLEFVLAGAEETQYF. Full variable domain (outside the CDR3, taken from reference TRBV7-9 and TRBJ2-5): DTGVSQNPRHKITKRGQNVTFRCDPISEHNRLYWYRQTLGQGPEFLTYFQNEAQLEKSRLLSDRFSAERPKGSFSTLEIQRTEQGDSAMYLCASSLEFVLAGAEETQYFGPGTRLLVL.

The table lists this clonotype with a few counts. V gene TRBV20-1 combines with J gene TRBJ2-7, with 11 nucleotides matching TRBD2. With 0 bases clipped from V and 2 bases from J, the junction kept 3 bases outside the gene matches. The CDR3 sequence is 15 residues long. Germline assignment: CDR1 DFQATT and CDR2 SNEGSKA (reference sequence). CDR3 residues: CSARDIAGGTYEQYF. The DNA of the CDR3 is TGCAGTGCTAGAGACATAGCGGGAGGGACCTACGAGCAGTACTTC.

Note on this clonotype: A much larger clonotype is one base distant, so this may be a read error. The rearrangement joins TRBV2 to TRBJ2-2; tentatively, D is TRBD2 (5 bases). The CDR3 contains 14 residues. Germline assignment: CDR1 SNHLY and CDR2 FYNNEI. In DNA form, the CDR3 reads TGTGCCAGCAGTGAGAGCCGAAACACCGGGGAGCTGTCTTTT. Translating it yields CASSESRNTGELSF.

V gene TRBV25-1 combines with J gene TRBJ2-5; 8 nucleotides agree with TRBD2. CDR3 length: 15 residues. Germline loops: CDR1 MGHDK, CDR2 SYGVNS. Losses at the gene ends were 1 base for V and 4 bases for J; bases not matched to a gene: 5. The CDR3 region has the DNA TGTGCCAGCAGTGAATCGGGGGGGCTTGGAGAGACCCAGTACTTC. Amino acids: CASSESGGLGETQYF.

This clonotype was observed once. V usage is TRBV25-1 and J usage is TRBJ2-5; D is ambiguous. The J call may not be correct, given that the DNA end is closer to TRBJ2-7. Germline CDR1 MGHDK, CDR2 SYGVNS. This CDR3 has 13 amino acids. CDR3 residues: CASSDSGTYEQYF. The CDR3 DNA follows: TGTGCCAGCAGTGATAGTGGGACCTACGAGCAGTACTTC.

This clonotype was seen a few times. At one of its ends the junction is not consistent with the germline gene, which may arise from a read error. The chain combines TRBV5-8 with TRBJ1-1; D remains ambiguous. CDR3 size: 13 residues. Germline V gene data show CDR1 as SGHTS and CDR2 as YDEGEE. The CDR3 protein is CASRSIENTEAFF. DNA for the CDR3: TGCGCCAGCAGGTCGATAGAGAACACTGAAGCTTTCTTT.

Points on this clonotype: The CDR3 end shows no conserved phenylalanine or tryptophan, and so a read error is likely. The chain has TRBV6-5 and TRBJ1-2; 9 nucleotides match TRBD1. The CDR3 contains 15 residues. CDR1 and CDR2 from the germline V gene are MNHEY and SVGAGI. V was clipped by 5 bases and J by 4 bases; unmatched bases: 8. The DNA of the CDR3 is TGTGCCAGCAGTGGACCCACAGGGGGCGGCTATGGCTACACCTGC. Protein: CASSGPTGGGYGYTC.

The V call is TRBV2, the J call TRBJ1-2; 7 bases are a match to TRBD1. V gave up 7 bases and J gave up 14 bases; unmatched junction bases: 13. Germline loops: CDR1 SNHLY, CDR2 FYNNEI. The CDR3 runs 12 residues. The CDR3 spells CASITGQRGGTF. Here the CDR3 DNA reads TGTGCCAGCATTACGGGACAGCGCGGTGGAACCTTC.

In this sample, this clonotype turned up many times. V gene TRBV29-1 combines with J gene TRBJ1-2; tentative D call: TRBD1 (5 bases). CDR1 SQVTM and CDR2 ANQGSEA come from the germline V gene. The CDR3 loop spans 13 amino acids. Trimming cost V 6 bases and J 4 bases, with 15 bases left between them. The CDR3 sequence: CSVGQGSGYGYTF. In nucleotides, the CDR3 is TGCAGCGTGGGGCAGGGCTCCGGCTATGGCTACACCTTC.

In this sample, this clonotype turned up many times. This CDR3 reads CASSVAGGRTEAFF. The CDR3, as DNA: TGTGCCAGCAGCGTAGCAGGGGGTAGGACTGAAGCTTTCTTT. J is TRBJ1-1 and V is TRBV9; 7 positions agree with TRBD1. The CDR3 length is 14 residues. Germline CDR1 reads SGDLS; CDR2 reads YYNGEE. V trimming: 0 bases; J trimming: 5 bases; junction bases outside the gene matches: 4.

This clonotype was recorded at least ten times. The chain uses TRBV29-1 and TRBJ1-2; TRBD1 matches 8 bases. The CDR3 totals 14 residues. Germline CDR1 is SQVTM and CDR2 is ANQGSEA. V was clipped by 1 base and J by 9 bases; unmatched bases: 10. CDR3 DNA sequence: TGCAGCGTTGAAGTCTTCGAGGACAGGGCGCGCTACACCTTC. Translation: CSVEVFEDRARYTF.

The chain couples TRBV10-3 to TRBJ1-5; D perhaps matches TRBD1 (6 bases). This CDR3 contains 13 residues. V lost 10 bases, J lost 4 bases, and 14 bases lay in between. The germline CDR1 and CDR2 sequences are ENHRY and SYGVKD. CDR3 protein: CASKEGGNQPQHF. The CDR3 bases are TGTGCCAGCAAAGAGGGGGGGAATCAGCCCCAGCATTTT.

CDR3 in amino acids: CASSRGTGGELFF. CDR3 coding DNA: TGTGCCAGTAGTAGAGGGACAGGCGGGGAGCTGTTTTTT. The V call is TRBV19, the J call TRBJ2-2; 8 bases are a match to TRBD1. Germline V gene data show CDR1 as LNHDA and CDR2 as SQIVND (reference sequence). This CDR3 contains 13 residues. Germline trimming cut 4 bases from V and 7 bases from J; bases unmatched to any gene: 2.

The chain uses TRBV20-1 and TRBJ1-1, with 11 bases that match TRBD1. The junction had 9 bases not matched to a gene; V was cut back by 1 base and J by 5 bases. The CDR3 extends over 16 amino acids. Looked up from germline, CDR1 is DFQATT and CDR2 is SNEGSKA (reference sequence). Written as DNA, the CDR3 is TGCAGTGCTAGAGTTTCGGGACAGGGGGTTTGGACTGAAGCTTTCTTT. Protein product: CSARVSGQGVWTEAFF.

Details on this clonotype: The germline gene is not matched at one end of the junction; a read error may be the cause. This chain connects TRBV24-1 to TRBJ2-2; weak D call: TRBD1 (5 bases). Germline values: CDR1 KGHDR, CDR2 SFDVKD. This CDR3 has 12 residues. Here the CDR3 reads CATGANPGELFF. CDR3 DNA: TGTGCCACCGGGGCGAACCCCGGGGAGCTGTTTTTT.

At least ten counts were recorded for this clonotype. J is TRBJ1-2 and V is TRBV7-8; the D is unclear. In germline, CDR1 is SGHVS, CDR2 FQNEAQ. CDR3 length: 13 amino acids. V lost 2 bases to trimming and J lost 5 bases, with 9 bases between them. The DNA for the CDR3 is TGTGCCAGCAGCTTAATTTTCGGTTATGGCTACACCTTC. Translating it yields CASSLIFGYGYTF.

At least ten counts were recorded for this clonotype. CDR3 coding DNA: TGTGCCAGTAGTATCGGTGGACAGGGGTTATATGGCTACACCTTC. This codes for CASSIGGQGLYGYTF. V usage is TRBV19 and J usage is TRBJ1-2; 9 bases line up with TRBD1. The germline V gene encodes CDR1 LNHDA and CDR2 SQIVND (reference sequence). This CDR3 is 15 amino acids long. The V segment lost 3 bases and the J segment 5 bases; nucleotides outside the gene matches: 7.

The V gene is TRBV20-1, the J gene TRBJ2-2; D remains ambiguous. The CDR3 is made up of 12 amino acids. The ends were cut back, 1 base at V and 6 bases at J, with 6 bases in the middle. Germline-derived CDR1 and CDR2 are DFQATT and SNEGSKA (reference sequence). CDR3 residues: CSARAEAGELFF. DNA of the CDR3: TGCAGTGCTAGAGCGGAAGCCGGGGAGCTGTTTTTT.

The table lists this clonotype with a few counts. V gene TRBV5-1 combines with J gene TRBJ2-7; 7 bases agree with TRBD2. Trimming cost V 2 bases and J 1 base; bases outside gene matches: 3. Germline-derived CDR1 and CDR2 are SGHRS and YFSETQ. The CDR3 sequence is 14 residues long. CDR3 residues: CASSFYSGSYEQYF. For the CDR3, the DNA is TGCGCCAGCAGCTTTTATAGCGGGTCCTACGAGCAGTACTTC.

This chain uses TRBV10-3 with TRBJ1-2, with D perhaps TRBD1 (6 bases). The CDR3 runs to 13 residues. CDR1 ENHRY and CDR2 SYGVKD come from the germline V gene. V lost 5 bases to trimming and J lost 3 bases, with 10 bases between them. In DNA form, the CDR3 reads TGTGCCATCAGTCTTGCAGGGGACTATGGCTACACCTTC. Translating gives CAISLAGDYGYTF.

CDR3 sequence (DNA): TGCAGCGTTGGTCCGACAGGGGCCAACGTCCTGACTTTC. Translated, it gives CSVGPTGANVLTF. This chain links TRBV29-1 with TRBJ2-6; D ambiguous. V was shortened by 4 bases and J by 4 bases, with 8 bases between the two germline ends. CDR1 SQVTM and CDR2 ANQGSEA come from the germline V gene. The CDR3 is 13 amino acids.

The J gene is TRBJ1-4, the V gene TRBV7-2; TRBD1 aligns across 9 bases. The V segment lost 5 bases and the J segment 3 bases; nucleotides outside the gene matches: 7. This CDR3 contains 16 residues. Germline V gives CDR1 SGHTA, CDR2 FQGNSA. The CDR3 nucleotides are TGTGCCAGCAGCCGACCTTGGACAGGGGCTAATGAAAAACTGTTTTTT. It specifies CASSRPWTGANEKLFF.

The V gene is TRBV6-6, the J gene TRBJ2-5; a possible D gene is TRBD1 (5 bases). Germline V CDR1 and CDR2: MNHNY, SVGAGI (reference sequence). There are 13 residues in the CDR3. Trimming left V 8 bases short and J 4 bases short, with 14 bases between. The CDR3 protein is CASRGLGRETQYF. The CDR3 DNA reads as TGTGCCAGCCGAGGATTGGGGCGAGAGACCCAGTACTTC.

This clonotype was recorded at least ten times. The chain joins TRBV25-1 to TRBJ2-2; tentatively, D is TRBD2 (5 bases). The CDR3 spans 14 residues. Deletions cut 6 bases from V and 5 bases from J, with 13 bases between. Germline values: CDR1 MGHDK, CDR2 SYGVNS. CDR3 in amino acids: CASSLAFRTGELFF. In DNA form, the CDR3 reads TGTGCCAGCAGCCTAGCCTTTCGGACCGGGGAGCTGTTTTTT. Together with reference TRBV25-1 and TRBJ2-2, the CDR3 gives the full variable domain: EADIYQTPRYLVIGTGKKITLECSQTMGHDKMYWYQQDPGMELHLIHYSYGVNSTEKGDLSSESTVSRIRTEHFPLTLESARPSHTSQYLCASSLAFRTGELFFGEGSRLTVL.

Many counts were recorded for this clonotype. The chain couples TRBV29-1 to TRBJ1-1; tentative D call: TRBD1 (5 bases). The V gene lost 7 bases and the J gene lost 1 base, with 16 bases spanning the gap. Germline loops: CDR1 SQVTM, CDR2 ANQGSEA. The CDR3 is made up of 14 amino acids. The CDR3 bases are TGCAGCGCTGGGACCGACGCCAGGAACACTGAAGCTTTCTTT. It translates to CSAGTDARNTEAFF.

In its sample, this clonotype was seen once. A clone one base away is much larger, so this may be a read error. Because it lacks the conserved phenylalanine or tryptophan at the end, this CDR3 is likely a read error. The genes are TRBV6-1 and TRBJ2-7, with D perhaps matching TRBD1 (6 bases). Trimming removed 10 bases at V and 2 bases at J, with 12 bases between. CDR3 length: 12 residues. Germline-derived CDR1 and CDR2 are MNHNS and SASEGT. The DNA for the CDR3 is TGTGCCATGGCAGGGGATACCTACGAGCAGTACCTC. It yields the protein CAMAGDTYEQYL.

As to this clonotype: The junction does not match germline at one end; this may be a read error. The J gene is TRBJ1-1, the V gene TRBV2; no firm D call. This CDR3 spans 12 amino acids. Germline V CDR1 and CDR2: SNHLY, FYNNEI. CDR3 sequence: CASSEWERTSEF. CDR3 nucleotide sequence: TGTGCCAGCAGTGAATGGGAGAGGACTTCGGAATTT.

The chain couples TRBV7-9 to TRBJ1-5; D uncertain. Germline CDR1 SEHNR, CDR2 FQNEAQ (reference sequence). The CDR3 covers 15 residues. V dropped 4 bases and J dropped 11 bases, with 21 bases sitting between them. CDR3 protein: CASSSWMGYQETQHF. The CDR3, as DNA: TGTGCCAGCAGCTCATGGATGGGGTACCAAGAGACCCAGCATTTT.

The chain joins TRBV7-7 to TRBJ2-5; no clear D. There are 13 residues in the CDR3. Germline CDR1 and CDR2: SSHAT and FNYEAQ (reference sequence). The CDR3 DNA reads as TGTGCTAGAGACCAAAGAGCCCCCAGGACCCAGTACTTC. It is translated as CARDQRAPRTQYF.

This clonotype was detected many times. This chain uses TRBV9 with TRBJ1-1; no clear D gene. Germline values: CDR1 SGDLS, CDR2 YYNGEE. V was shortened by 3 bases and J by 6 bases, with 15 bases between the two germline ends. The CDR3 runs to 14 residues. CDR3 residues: CASSEDGTGAEAFF. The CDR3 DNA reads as TGTGCCAGCAGCGAAGACGGCACCGGAGCTGAAGCTTTCTTT.

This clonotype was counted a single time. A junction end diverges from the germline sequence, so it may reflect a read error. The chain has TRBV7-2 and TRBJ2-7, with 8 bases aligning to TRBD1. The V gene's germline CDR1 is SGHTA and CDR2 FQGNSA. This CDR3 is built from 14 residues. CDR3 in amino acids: CASSHDRGGYEQYF. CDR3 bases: TGCGCCAGCAGCCACGACAGGGGTGGGTACGAGCAGTACTTC.